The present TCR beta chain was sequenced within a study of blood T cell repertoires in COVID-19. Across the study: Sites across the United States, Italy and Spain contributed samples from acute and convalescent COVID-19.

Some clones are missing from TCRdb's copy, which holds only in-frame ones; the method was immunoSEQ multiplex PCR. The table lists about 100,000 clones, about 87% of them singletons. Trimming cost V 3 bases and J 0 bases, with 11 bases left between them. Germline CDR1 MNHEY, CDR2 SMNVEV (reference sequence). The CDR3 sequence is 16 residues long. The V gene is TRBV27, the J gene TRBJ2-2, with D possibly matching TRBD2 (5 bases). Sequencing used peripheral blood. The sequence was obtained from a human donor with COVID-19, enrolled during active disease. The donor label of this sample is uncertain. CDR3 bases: TGTGCCAGCAGTTTCAGCGGATCCGCGAACACCGGGGAGCTGTTTTTT. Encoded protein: CASSFSGSANTGELFF.